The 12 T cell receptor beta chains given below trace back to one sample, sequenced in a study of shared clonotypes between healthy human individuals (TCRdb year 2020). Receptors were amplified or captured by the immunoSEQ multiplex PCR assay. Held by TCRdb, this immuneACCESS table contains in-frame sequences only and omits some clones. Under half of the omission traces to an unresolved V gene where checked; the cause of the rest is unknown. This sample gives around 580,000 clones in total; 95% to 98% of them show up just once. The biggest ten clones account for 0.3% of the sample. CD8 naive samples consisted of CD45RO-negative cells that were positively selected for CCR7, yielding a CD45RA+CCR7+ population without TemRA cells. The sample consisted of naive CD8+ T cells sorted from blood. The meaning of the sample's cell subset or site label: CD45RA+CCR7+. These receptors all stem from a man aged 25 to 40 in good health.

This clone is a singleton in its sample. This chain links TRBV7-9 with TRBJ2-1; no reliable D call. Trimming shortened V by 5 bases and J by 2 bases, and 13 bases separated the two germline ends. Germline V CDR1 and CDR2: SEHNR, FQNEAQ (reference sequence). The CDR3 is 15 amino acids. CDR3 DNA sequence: TGTGCCAGCAGCCAAGAGGTGGACCCCTACAATGAGCAGTTCTTC. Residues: CASSQEVDPYNEQFF.

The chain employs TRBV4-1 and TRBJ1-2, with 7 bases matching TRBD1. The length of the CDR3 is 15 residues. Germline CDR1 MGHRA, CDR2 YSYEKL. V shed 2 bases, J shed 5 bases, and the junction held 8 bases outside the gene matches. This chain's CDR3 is CASSQQGVSSYGYTF. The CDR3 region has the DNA TGCGCCAGCAGCCAACAGGGGGTATCGTCGTATGGCTACACCTTC.

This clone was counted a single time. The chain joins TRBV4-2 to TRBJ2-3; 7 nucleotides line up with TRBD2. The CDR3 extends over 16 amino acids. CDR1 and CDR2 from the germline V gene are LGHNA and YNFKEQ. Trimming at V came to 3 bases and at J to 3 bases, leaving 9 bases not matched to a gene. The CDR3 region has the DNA TGTGCCAGCAGCCACCTTGAAGGCGGGAGAACAGATACGCAGTATTTT. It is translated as CASSHLEGGRTDTQYF.

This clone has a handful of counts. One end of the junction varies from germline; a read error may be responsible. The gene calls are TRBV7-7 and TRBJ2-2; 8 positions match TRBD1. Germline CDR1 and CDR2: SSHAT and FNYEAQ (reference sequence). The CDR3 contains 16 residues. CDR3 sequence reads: CASSSRTGMNTGELFF. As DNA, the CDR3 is TGTGCTAGCAGCTCCCGGACAGGGATGAACACCGGGGAGCTGTTTTTT.

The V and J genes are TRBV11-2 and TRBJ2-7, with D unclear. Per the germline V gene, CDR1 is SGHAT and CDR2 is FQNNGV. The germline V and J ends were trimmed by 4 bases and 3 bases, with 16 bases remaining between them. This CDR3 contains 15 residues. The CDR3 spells CASSSLNSANYEQYF. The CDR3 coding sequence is TGTGCCAGCAGCTCCCTAAACAGTGCAAACTACGAGCAGTACTTC.

In nucleotides, the CDR3 is TGTGCCAGCAGCTTAGTAGGGGCAGGGGAAGAGACCCAGTACTTC. Its protein product is CASSLVGAGEETQYF. This rearrangement joins TRBV7-9 to TRBJ2-5; TRBD1 is a possible D gene (6 bases). Between the trimmed V and J ends, which lost 1 base and 3 bases, there was a span of 12 bases. CDR3 size: 15 residues. Looked up from germline, CDR1 is SEHNR and CDR2 is FQNEAQ (reference sequence).

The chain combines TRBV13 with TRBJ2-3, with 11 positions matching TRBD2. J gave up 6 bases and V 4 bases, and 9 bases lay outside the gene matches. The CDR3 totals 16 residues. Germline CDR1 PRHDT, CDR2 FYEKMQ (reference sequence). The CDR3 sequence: CASSSPELAGVDTQYF. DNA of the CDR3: TGTGCCAGCAGCTCCCCCGAACTAGCGGGAGTTGATACGCAGTATTTT.

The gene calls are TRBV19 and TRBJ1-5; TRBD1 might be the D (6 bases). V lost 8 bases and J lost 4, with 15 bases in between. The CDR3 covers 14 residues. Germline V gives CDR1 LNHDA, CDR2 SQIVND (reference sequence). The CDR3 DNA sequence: TGTGCCAGTCGTCGCATACAGGGAAATCAGCCCCAGCATTTT. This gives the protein CASRRIQGNQPQHF.

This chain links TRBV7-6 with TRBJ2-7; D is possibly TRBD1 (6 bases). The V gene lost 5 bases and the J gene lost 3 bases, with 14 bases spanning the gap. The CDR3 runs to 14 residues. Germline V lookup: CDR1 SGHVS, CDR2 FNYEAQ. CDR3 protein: CASSQYRVGYEQYF. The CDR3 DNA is TGTGCCAGCAGCCAGTACAGGGTTGGCTACGAGCAGTACTTC.

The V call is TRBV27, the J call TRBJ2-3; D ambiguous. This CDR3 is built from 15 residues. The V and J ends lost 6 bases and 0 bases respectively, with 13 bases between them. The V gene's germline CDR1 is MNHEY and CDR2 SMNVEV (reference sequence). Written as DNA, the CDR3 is TGTGCCAGCAGCAGCGAGCTAGGGAGCACAGATACGCAGTATTTT. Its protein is CASSSELGSTDTQYF.

CDR3 in amino acids: CASSQDDPAGGEEQYF. The CDR3 DNA reads TGTGCCAGCAGCCAAGATGACCCAGCGGGAGGGGAAGAGCAGTACTTC. The chain employs TRBV4-2 and TRBJ2-7, with 10 bases matching TRBD2. The CDR3 covers 16 residues. V lost 0 bases to trimming and J lost 7 bases; unmatched junction nucleotides: 9. Germline-derived CDR1 and CDR2 are LGHNA and YNFKEQ.

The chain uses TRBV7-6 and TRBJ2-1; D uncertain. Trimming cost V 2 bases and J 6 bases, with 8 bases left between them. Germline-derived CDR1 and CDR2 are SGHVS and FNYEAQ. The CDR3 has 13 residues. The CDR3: CASSLFGGNEQFF. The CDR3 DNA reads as TGTGCCAGCAGCTTATTCGGCGGCAATGAGCAGTTCTTC.